The sequence of this T cell receptor (beta chain) was determined in a study of OX40 agonist ivuxolimab in advanced cancers. Notes on the research overall: Ivuxolimab was an agonistic, fully human IgG2 monoclonal antibody directed against OX40 (CD134), a costimulatory receptor. The point of sequencing TCRbeta in the periphery was to test whether ivuxolimab changed TCR sequence diversity and drove clonal T-cell expansion. Partial responses occurred in three dose-escalation patients: two with cutaneous melanoma and one with hepatocellular carcinoma. Of the approximately 54 patients in dose escalation, 19 had hepatocellular carcinoma, roughly 15 had melanoma, 9 had renal cell carcinoma and 9 had head and neck cancer. The dose-escalation cohort was approximately 83% male with a mean age of roughly 60 years, ranging from roughly 20 to 80. Prior anti-PD-1, anti-PD-L1 or anti-CTLA-4 therapy was permitted, and 40% of dose-escalation patients had received checkpoint inhibitors. Intravenous ivuxolimab was administered to patients every 2 weeks at six dose levels: 0.01, 0.1, 0.3, 1.5, 3 and 10 mg/kg. The paper describes the monotherapy dose-escalation part (N = 52 patients) of the phase I trial of ivuxolimab.

A note on this clone: Its antigen is currently not known. No base quality values were provided; no much bigger clone lies one nucleotide off.

On the study overall, not on this receptor specifically: Partial responders in the 0.1-3.0 mg/kg groups had among the lowest normalized peripheral clonal expansion, especially among CD8+ T cells. After ivuxolimab, more expanded clones were found on average in CD8+ T cells than in CD4+ T cells. Low levels of normalized T-cell clonal expansion were also seen in some patients who did not respond. At doses of 0.1 to 3.0 mg/kg, clonal expansion of both CD4+ and CD8+ T cells in blood was seen between baseline and week 6. Which antigens the clonally expanded peripheral T cells were specific for was not determined.

The trial excluded patients who had a history of autoimmune disease or who were on systemic immunosuppression. Peripheral blood for TCR sequencing was collected from all dose cohorts at baseline, on cycle 4 day 1, and on cycle 7 day 1. The samples were taken from a phase I, first-in-human, multicenter, open-label dose-escalation trial of ivuxolimab. Adults with locally advanced or metastatic head and neck squamous cell, hepatocellular, melanoma or renal cell carcinoma were enrolled in the trial. Before TCR sequencing, CD4+ T cells and CD8+ T cells from peripheral blood were sorted into separate populations. Genomic DNA was extracted from sorted cells for sequencing of the TCRbeta CDR3 region. TCRbeta CDR3 regions were sequenced using the immunoSEQ Assay. The clones in this table, taken by TCRdb from immuneACCESS, are in-frame only. Not every clone is retained; where verified, under half of the shortfall comes from an unresolved V gene, and the cause of the rest is unknown. The sample table contains about 67,000 clones; only one count was recorded for around 86% of them. About 4.1% of the sample is taken by the ten largest.

Trimming removed 5 bases from V and 3 bases from J, leaving 19 bases between the germline ends. The CDR3 holds 16 amino acids from the cysteine to the phenylalanine. The read is trimmed to its CDR3 DNA, 48 bases read in frame from base 1. The germline V gene gives CDR1 as SGHTA and CDR2 as FQGNSA. Rearrangement joined TRBV7-2 to TRBJ1-1, with an unclear D gene assignment. The sample here was CD4+ or CD8+ T cells sorted from blood, taken in a trial of the OX40 agonist ivuxolimab. This receptor was identified in an adult with an advanced solid tumor such as melanoma, head and neck, liver or kidney cancer. The DNA reads TGTGCCAGCAGCCCCCAACGAGATGAGGTGGACACTGAAGCTTTCTTT. The encoded protein is CASSPQRDEVDTEAFF.